This T cell receptor (beta chain) was sequenced for a study of T cells in Graves' hyperthyroidism and ophthalmopathy. CDR3 length equals 14 residues. V lost 4 bases to trimming and J lost 4 bases, with 13 bases between them. From RNA transcripts, TCR beta CDR3 regions were amplified. The HTBI set primed first-round TCR CDR3 RT-PCR. TCRdb itself ran the multiplex PCR reads through MiXCR, one entry per CDR3 protein. The table includes about 540,000 distinct CDR3 sequences, approximately 44% detected once. The sample taken for sequencing was peripheral blood or thyroid tissue (not recorded which). This clonotype was sampled from a woman under 30 with Graves' hyperthyroidism. The chain is built from TRBV12-3 or TRBV12-4 and TRBJ1-1; maybe TRBD1 (6 bases). This CDR3 is CASSSTGPTTEAFF. The CDR3, as DNA: TGTGCCAGCAGTTCTACAGGGCCTACCACTGAAGCTTTCTTT.